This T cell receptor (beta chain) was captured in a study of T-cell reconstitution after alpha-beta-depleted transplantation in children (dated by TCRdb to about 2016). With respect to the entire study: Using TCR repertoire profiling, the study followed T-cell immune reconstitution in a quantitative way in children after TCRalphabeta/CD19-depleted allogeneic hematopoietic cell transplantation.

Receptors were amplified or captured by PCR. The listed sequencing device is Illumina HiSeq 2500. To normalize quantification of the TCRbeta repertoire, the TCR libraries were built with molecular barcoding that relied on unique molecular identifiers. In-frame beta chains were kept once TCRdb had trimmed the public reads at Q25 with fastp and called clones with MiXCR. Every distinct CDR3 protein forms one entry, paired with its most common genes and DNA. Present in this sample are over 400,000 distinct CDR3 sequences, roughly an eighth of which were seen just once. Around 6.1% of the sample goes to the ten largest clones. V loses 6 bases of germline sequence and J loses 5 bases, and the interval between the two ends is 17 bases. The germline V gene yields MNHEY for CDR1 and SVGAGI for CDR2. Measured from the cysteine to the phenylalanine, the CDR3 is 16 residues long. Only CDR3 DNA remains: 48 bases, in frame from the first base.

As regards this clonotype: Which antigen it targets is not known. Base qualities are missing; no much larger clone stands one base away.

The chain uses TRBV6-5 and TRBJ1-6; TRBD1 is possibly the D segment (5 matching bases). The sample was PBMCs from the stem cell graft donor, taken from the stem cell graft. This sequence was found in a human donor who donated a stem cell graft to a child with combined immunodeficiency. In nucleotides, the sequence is TGTGCCAGCAGACTGGGGACGGGTAGAAATAATTCACCCCTCCACTTT. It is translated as CASRLGTGRNNSPLHF.